Presented here are 18 T cell receptor beta chains from one specimen sequenced in a study of early T cells in non-severe SARS-CoV-2 infection. MiXCR, run by TCRdb on the 5' RACE reads, gives a single entry per CDR3 protein. The table shows just under 60,000 distinct CDR3 sequences, with around 10% occurring only once. The specimen sequenced was whole blood. Receptor source: an adult who was a healthcare worker with PCR-confirmed SARS-CoV-2 infection or an uninfected control (not recorded which).

This clonotype was seen repeatedly, ten times or more. This chain connects TRBV7-9 to TRBJ2-5; the D gene is possibly TRBD2 (6 bases). Germline V gives CDR1 SEHNR, CDR2 FQNEAQ (reference sequence). V was cut by 0 bases and J by 1 base, with 15 bases left in between. The CDR3 sequence is 17 residues long. Here the CDR3 reads CASSLAAGGSAQETQYF. Here the CDR3 DNA reads TGTGCCAGCAGCTTAGCGGCTGGAGGGAGCGCCCAAGAGACCCAGTACTTC.

This clonotype appeared many times. The gene calls are TRBV7-8 and TRBJ2-4; the match to TRBD2 covers 14 bases. The CDR3 loop spans 17 amino acids. With 5 bases clipped from V and 3 bases from J, the junction kept 6 bases outside the gene matches. Looked up from germline, CDR1 is SGHVS and CDR2 is FQNEAQ. The CDR3 here is CASSPGTSGSFKNIQYF. The CDR3 DNA sequence: TGTGCCAGCAGCCCCGGGACTAGCGGGAGCTTCAAAAACATTCAGTACTTC.

In this sample, this clonotype turned up many times. The CDR3 loop is CASSPQATRGEQYF. The CDR3, as DNA: TGTGCCAGCAGCCCCCAGGCGACTAGGGGCGAGCAGTACTTC. The J gene is TRBJ2-7, the V gene TRBV6-5, with D possibly being TRBD2 (6 bases). Deletions cut 6 bases from V and 6 bases from J, with 18 bases between. Germline CDR1 is MNHEY and CDR2 is SVGAGI. The CDR3 length is 14 residues.

The CDR3 loop is CASSGRQGVSGNTIYF. In DNA, the CDR3 is TGTGCCAGCAGCGGACGACAGGGGGTCTCTGGAAACACCATATATTTT. The chain couples TRBV7-2 to TRBJ1-3; 9 bases line up with TRBD1. The V segment lost 5 bases and the J segment 0 bases; nucleotides outside the gene matches: 5. The length of the CDR3 is 16 residues. Germline CDR1 reads SGHTA; CDR2 reads FQGNSA.

This clonotype showed up many times. The chain carries TRBV4-1 and TRBJ2-5; D might be TRBD1 (6 bases). CDR3 length equals 15 residues. Trimming stripped 2 bases from V and 7 bases from J, with 17 bases between. CDR1 and CDR2 (germline): MGHRA, YSYEKL. CDR3 nucleotides: TGCGCCAGCAGCCAATGGCAGGGGTACGGTGTGACCCAGTACTTC. The encoded protein is CASSQWQGYGVTQYF.

At least ten counts were recorded for this clonotype. The genes are TRBV30 and TRBJ2-5; 10 bases are a match to TRBD1. This CDR3 has 15 residues. V lost 2 bases to trimming and J lost 6 bases; unmatched junction nucleotides: 9. Germline V CDR1 and CDR2: GTSNPN, SVGIG (reference sequence). The CDR3 protein is CAWSPSGTGVKTQYF. The CDR3 nucleotides are TGTGCCTGGAGTCCATCCGGGACAGGGGTCAAGACCCAGTACTTC.

This clonotype was observed many times. V is TRBV7-9 and J is TRBJ1-1; D is ambiguous. V dropped 3 bases and J dropped 3 bases, with 8 bases sitting between them. The CDR3 consists of 13 residues. Germline CDR1 SEHNR, CDR2 FQNEAQ (reference sequence). As DNA, the CDR3 is TGTGCCAGCAGCTTTTCCCCGGACACTGAAGCTTTCTTT. Translated: CASSFSPDTEAFF.

This clonotype was seen many times. The chain employs TRBV6-2 or TRBV6-3 and TRBJ1-3; TRBD1 agrees at 8 bases. This CDR3 comprises 14 residues. Germline CDR1 reads MNHEY; CDR2 reads SVGEGT. The V and J ends lost 8 bases and 2 bases, in that order; junction bases with no gene match: 5. The CDR3 nucleotides are TGTGCCAGCTGGCAGGGGGCAACTGGAAACACCATATATTTT. Translation gives CASWQGATGNTIYF.

In its sample, this clonotype was seen a few times. The chain carries TRBV6-2 or TRBV6-3 and TRBJ1-2; tentative D call: TRBD1 (5 bases). V lost 6 bases and J lost 4, with 21 bases in between. Germline loops: CDR1 MNHEY, CDR2 SVGEGT. This CDR3 comprises 16 residues. CDR3 residues: CASSQSGTSSLYGYTF. The CDR3 DNA sequence: TGTGCCAGCAGCCAAAGCGGGACTTCCTCACTCTATGGCTACACCTTC.

The chain joins TRBV7-6 to TRBJ2-1; D is uncertain. V lost 3 bases to trimming and J lost 4 bases, with 13 bases between them. The CDR3 loop spans 15 amino acids. CDR1 and CDR2 from the germline V gene are SGHVS and FNYEAQ. In DNA form, the CDR3 reads TGTGCCAGCAGCTTGGGGAAGTCCCCATACAATGAGCAGTTCTTC. Protein sequence: CASSLGKSPYNEQFF. The full variable domain, its missing parts supplied by reference TRBV7-6 and TRBJ2-1, is GAGVSQSPRYKVTKRGQDVALRCDPISGHVSLYWYRQALGQGPEFLTYFNYEAQQDKSGLPNDRFSAERPEGSISTLTIQRTEQRDSAMYRCASSLGKSPYNEQFFGPGTRLTVL.

This clonotype was detected ten times or more. At one end, the junction sequence differs from germline, possibly due to a read error. The chain has TRBV6-5 and TRBJ1-1; D ambiguous. The CDR3 loop spans 15 amino acids. Germline V gene lookup returns CDR1 MNHEY and CDR2 SVGAGI. The CDR3 here is CASSYSWVVNTEVFF. CDR3 nucleotide sequence: TGTGCCAGCAGTTACTCGTGGGTTGTGAACACTGAAGTTTTCTTT.

The rearrangement joins TRBV6-1 to TRBJ2-7; no clear D. The CDR3 is 16 amino acids. Trimming stripped 5 bases from V and 4 bases from J, with 21 bases between. CDR1 MNHNS and CDR2 SASEGT come from the germline V gene. CDR3 in amino acids: CASSTTFSRREYEQYF. The CDR3 DNA sequence: TGTGCCAGCAGTACCACCTTTAGCAGGAGAGAATACGAGCAGTACTTC.

In this sample, this clonotype turned up many times. The rearrangement uses TRBV7-8 and TRBJ1-2; 7 nucleotides align to TRBD1. The CDR3 spans 15 residues. Looked up from germline, CDR1 is SGHVS and CDR2 is FQNEAQ. J gave up 2 bases and V 2 bases, and 5 bases lay outside the gene matches. The CDR3 is CASSLRDSYNYGYTF. The CDR3 DNA reads TGTGCCAGCAGCTTAAGGGACAGCTACAACTATGGCTACACCTTC.

The DNA of the CDR3 is TGCGCCAGCAGCCAAGATCCGCAGGGGGCAATCTATGGCTACACCTTC. Translation gives CASSQDPQGAIYGYTF. This sequence joins TRBV4-3 and TRBJ1-2; 8 nucleotides align to TRBD1. CDR1 is LGHNA, CDR2 YSLEER, per germline. Trimming at V came to 0 bases and at J to 4 bases, leaving 7 bases not matched to a gene. This CDR3 has 16 amino acids.

The rearrangement links TRBV20-1 to TRBJ2-7; D call uncertain. Trimming left V 4 bases short and J 3 bases short, with 13 bases between. CDR1 DFQATT and CDR2 SNEGSKA come from the germline V gene (reference sequence). CDR3 size: 13 residues. CDR3 loop: CSATLVGNYEQYF. CDR3 in DNA: TGCAGTGCTACCCTGGTAGGGAACTACGAGCAGTACTTC.

This clonotype was detected only a few times. This sequence joins TRBV29-1 and TRBJ2-3, with unresolved D. The CDR3 consists of 10 residues. The V gene's germline CDR1 is SQVTM and CDR2 ANQGSEA. Deletions cut 4 bases from V and 9 bases from J, with 8 bases between. The CDR3 DNA reads TGCAGCGTTGCGCAGGACACGCAGTATTTT. Translation: CSVAQDTQYF.

This clonotype has only a few counts. This chain joins TRBV19 and TRBJ2-6; D uncertain. Trimming removed 3 bases at V and 4 bases at J, with 7 bases between. The CDR3 runs 14 residues. Germline V gene data show CDR1 as LNHDA and CDR2 as SQIVND (reference sequence). The CDR3, as DNA: TGTGCCAGTAGTATCCACAACGGGGCCAACGTCCTGACTTTC. It codes for CASSIHNGANVLTF.

This clonotype appeared many times. The chain employs TRBV7-2 and TRBJ1-1; D not resolved. This CDR3 is 12 amino acids long. Deletions cut 4 bases from V and 6 bases from J, with 9 bases between. Germline V lookup: CDR1 SGHTA, CDR2 FQGNSA. The CDR3 spells CASSSGRPEAFF. The CDR3 DNA reads TGTGCCAGCAGCTCCGGACGGCCTGAAGCTTTCTTT.